The 13 T cell receptor beta chains reported below all come from one sample, sequenced in a study of cytomegalovirus exposure and HLA in healthy donors (TCRdb year 2017). Library construction relied on the immunoSEQ multiplex PCR assay. A mixture of 60 forward primers for TCR Vbeta segments and 13 reverse primers for TCR Jbeta segments was used in the multiplex PCR. Sourced from immuneACCESS, this table was stored by TCRdb with only in-frame sequences that have V and J called. A share of the clones is absent; for the studies checked, an unresolved V gene accounts for under half, and the remainder has no known explanation. The sample table holds some 130,000 clones, of which 70% to 75% were seen once. The top ten hold 5.5% to 8.5% of the sample. Sequencing input: PBMCs. These receptors originate from a male donor in good health and CMV-seronegative.

The V call is TRBV19, the J call TRBJ1-3, with 7 bases fitting TRBD1. Unmatched junction bases numbered 7, after V lost 5 bases and J lost 0 bases. Germline CDR1 LNHDA, CDR2 SQIVND (reference sequence). The CDR3 runs to 16 residues. The CDR3 region has the DNA TGTGCCAGTAGTGTACCGGGACAGAACTCTGGAAACACCATATATTTT. Translated: CASSVPGQNSGNTIYF. Drawing the rest from reference TRBV19 and TRBJ1-3, the complete variable domain is DGGITQSPKYLFRKEGQNVTLSCEQNLNHDAMYWYRQDPGQGLRLIYYSQIVNDFQKGDIAEGYSVSREKKESFPLTVTSAQKNPTAFYLCASSVPGQNSGNTIYFGEGSWLTVV.

V and J are TRBV11-3 and TRBJ2-7, with a tentative D call TRBD1 (6 bases). V gave up 5 bases and J gave up 5 bases, with 22 bases separating them. CDR1 and CDR2 (germline): SGHNT, YENEEA. The CDR3 spans 16 residues. The DNA for the CDR3 is TGTGCCAGCAGCAACTCGACAGGCCCCCTCCGGGACGAGCAGTACTTC. It yields the protein CASSNSTGPLRDEQYF.

The chain couples TRBV27 to TRBJ2-3; D unresolved. CDR1 MNHEY and CDR2 SMNVEV come from the germline V gene (reference sequence). The CDR3 runs to 14 residues. Trimming pared 1 base from V and 0 bases from J, leaving 5 bases between. The CDR3 region is CASSLFPSTDTQYF. In nucleotides, the CDR3 is TGTGCCAGCAGTTTATTCCCGAGCACAGATACGCAGTATTTT.

The chain carries TRBV4-2 and TRBJ2-1, with TRBD2 identical over 11 bases. Germline assignment: CDR1 LGHNA and CDR2 YNFKEQ. The CDR3 extends over 15 amino acids. Trimming took 4 bases from V and 5 from J; bases not matched to a gene: 4. CDR3 loop: CASSRTSGSNNEQFF. The CDR3 DNA reads as TGTGCCAGCAGCCGAACTAGCGGGAGTAACAATGAGCAGTTCTTC.

V and J are TRBV7-2 and TRBJ2-5, with a tentative D call TRBD2 (6 bases). The germline V and J ends were trimmed by 7 bases and 4 bases, with 19 bases remaining between them. CDR3 length: 15 amino acids. In germline, CDR1 is SGHTA, CDR2 FQGNSA. The DNA for the CDR3 is TGTGCCAGCACCCGAAAGGCGGGATCGGGAGAGACCCAGTACTTC. Translating gives CASTRKAGSGETQYF.

Only a few counts were recorded for this clone. Here the CDR3 DNA reads TGTGCCAGCTCACCACGAGGGTTCCAAGAGACCCAGTACTTC. Translating it yields CASSPRGFQETQYF. V usage is TRBV18 and J usage is TRBJ2-5; a weak D match, TRBD2 (5 bases). The CDR3 consists of 14 residues. Trimming removed 1 base at V and 1 base at J, with 7 bases between. Germline assignment: CDR1 KGHSH and CDR2 LQKENI. The whole variable domain, remainder taken from reference TRBV18 and TRBJ2-5, is NAGVMQNPRHLVRRRGQEARLRCSPMKGHSHVYWYRQLPEEGLKFMVYLQKENIIDESGMPKERFSAEFPKEGPSILRIQQVVRGDSAAYFCASSPRGFQETQYFGPGTRLLVL.

This rearrangement joins TRBV9 to TRBJ1-2; 7 nucleotides align to TRBD1. In germline, CDR1 is SGDLS, CDR2 YYNGEE. V shed 0 bases and J 6 bases; nucleotides not matched to a gene: 11. The CDR3 runs 16 residues. The CDR3 sequence: CASSVAPTGITNGYTF. The CDR3 region has the DNA TGTGCCAGCAGCGTAGCTCCGACAGGGATAACTAATGGCTACACCTTC.

This clone was counted between two and nine times. The genes are TRBV6-5 and TRBJ2-1, with D possibly TRBD2 on 6 matching bases. The CDR3 contains 13 residues. Trimming removed 6 bases at V and 9 bases at J, with 15 bases between. Germline V gene sequence: CDR1 MNHEY, CDR2 SVGAGI. The CDR3: CASSSNGRGEQFF. The CDR3 DNA reads as TGTGCCAGCAGCAGCAACGGGCGGGGTGAGCAGTTCTTC.

This sequence joins TRBV12-5 and TRBJ2-5; 7 positions match TRBD2. The V gene end was trimmed by 0 bases and the J gene end by 4 bases; junction bases not matched to a gene: 5. Per the germline V gene, CDR1 is LGHNT and CDR2 is FRNRAP. The CDR3 spans 15 residues. In DNA form, the CDR3 reads TGTGCTAGTGGTTTGGTACGACTAGCCGGAGAGACCCAGTACTTC. Translation: CASGLVRLAGETQYF.

This clone appeared a few times. The rearrangement links TRBV6-5 to TRBJ1-3; D not resolved. Germline loops: CDR1 MNHEY, CDR2 SVGAGI. CDR3 size: 15 residues. V was trimmed by 4 bases and J by 0 bases, leaving 10 bases between them. This chain's CDR3 is CASSLRQTSGNTIYF. Here the CDR3 DNA reads TGTGCCAGCAGTTTGAGGCAGACCTCTGGAAACACCATATATTTT.

The chain employs TRBV4-1 and TRBJ1-6; unclear D gene. This CDR3 spans 15 amino acids. Germline V gene data show CDR1 as MGHRA and CDR2 as YSYEKL. V lost 3 bases and J lost 7, with 13 bases in between. The CDR3, as DNA: TGCGCCAGCAGCCATGAGGGAACTATGAATTCACCCCTCCACTTT. It specifies CASSHEGTMNSPLHF.

The chain recombines TRBV5-1 with TRBJ2-3; 10 positions match TRBD2. V shed 0 bases and J 0 bases; nucleotides not matched to a gene: 7. Germline V gene lookup returns CDR1 SGHRS and CDR2 YFSETQ. This CDR3 region has 18 residues. The CDR3 spells CASSLAPLAGISTDTQYF. CDR3 DNA sequence: TGCGCCAGCAGCTTGGCCCCACTAGCGGGGATTAGCACAGATACGCAGTATTTT.

This chain connects TRBV9 to TRBJ2-5, with D possibly matching TRBD2 (5 bases). The CDR3 covers 16 residues. Germline assignment: CDR1 SGDLS and CDR2 YYNGEE. With 0 bases removed from V and 1 base from J, the gap between germline ends came to 13 bases. CDR3 protein: CASSVGTYRTQETQYF. The CDR3 DNA follows: TGTGCCAGCAGCGTAGGGACTTATCGCACCCAAGAGACCCAGTACTTC.